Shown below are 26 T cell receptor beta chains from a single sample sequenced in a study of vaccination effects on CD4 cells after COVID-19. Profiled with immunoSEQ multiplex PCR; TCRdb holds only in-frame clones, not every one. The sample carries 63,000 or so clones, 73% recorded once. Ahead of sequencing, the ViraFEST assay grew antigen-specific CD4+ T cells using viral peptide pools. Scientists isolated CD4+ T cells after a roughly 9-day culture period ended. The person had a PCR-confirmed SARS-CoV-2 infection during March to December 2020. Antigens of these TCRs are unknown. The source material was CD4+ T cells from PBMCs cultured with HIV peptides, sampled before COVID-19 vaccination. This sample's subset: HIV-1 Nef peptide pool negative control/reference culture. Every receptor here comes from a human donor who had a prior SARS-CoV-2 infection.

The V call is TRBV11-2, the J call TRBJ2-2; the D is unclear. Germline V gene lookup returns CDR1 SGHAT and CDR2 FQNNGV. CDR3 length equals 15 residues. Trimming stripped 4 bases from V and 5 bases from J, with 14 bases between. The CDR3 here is CASSYTPIGTGELFF. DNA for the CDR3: TGTGCCAGCAGCTACACACCGATTGGGACCGGGGAGCTGTTTTTT.

The CDR3 DNA sequence: TGTGCCAGCAGTGACTCGATTCTGGGACAGGTTTTATCTAGCGGGGGCACAGATACGCAGTATTTT. Translating gives CASSDSILGQVLSSGGTDTQYF. The chain carries TRBV6-4 and TRBJ2-3; D is perhaps TRBD2 (9 bases). Germline V gives CDR1 MRHNA, CDR2 SNTAGT. CDR3 length: 22 amino acids. V was pared by 0 bases and J by 1 base, with 29 bases between.

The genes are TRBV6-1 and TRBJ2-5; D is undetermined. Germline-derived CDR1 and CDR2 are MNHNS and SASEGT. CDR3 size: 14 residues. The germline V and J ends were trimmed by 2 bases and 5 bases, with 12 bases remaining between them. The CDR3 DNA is TGTGCCAGCAGTGAATCGCGTGCGTCGGAGACCCAGTACTTC. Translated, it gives CASSESRASETQYF.

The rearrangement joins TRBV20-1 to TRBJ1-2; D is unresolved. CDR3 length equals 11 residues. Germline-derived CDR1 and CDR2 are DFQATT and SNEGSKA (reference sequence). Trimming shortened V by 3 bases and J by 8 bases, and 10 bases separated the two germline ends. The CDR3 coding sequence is TGCAGTGCTAGTGACGGGTGGGGCTACACCTTC. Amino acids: CSASDGWGYTF.

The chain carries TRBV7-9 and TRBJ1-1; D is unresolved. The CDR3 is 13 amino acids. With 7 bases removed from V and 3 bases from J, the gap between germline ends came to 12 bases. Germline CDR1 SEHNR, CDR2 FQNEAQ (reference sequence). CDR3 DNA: TGTGCCAGCACCATACTCCCGGACACTGAAGCTTTCTTT. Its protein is CASTILPDTEAFF.

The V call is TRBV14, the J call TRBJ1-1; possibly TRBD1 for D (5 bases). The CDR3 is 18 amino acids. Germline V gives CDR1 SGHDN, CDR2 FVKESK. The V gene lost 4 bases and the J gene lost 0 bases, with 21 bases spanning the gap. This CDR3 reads CASSLKTAPGPLNTEAFF. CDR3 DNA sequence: TGTGCCAGCAGCCTTAAGACAGCGCCGGGGCCTCTGAACACTGAAGCTTTCTTT.

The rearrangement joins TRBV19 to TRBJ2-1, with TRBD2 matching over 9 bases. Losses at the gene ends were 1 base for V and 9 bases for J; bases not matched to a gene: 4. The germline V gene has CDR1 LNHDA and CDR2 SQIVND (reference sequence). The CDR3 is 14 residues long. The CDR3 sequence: CASSIGGRATEQFF. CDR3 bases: TGTGCCAGTAGTATAGGCGGGAGGGCGACTGAGCAGTTCTTC. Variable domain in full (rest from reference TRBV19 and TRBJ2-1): DGGITQSPKYLFRKEGQNVTLSCEQNLNHDAMYWYRQDPGQGLRLIYYSQIVNDFQKGDIAEGYSVSREKKESFPLTVTSAQKNPTAFYLCASSIGGRATEQFFGPGTRLTVL.

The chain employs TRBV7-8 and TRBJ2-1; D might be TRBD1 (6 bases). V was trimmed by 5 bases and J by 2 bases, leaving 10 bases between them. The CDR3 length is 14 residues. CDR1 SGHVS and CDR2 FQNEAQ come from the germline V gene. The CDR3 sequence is CASSQDRTYNEQFF. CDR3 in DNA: TGTGCCAGCAGCCAGGACAGAACCTACAATGAGCAGTTCTTC.

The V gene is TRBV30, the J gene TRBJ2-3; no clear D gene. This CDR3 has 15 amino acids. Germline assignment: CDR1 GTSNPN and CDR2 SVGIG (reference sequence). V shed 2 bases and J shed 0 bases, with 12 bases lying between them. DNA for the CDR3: TGTGCCTGGAGTAACGACCTACGTAGCACAGATACGCAGTATTTT. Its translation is CAWSNDLRSTDTQYF.

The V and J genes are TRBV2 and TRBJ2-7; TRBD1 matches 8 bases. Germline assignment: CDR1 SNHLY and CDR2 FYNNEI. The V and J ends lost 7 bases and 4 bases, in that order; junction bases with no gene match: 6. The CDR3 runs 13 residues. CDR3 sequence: CASNRDRLYEQYF. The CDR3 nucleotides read TGTGCCAGCAACCGGGACAGGCTTTACGAGCAGTACTTC.

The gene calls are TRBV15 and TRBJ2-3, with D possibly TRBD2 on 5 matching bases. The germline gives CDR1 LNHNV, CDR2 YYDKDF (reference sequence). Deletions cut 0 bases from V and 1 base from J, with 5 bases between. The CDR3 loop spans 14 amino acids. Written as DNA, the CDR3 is TGTGCCACCAGCAGAGAGCGGGGCACAGATACGCAGTATTTT. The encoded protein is CATSRERGTDTQYF.

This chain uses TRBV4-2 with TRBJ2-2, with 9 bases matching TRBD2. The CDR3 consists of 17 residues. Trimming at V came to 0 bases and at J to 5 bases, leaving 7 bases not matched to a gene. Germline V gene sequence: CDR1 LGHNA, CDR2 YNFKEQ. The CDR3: CASSQDPSGRWTGELFF. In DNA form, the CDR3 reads TGTGCCAGCAGCCAAGATCCAAGCGGGAGGTGGACCGGGGAGCTGTTTTTT.

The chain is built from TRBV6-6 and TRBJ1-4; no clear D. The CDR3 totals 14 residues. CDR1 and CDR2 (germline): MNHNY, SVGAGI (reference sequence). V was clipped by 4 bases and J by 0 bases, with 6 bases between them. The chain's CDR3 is CASSLLATNEKLFF. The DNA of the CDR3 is TGTGCCAGCAGTTTACTTGCAACTAATGAAAAACTGTTTTTT.

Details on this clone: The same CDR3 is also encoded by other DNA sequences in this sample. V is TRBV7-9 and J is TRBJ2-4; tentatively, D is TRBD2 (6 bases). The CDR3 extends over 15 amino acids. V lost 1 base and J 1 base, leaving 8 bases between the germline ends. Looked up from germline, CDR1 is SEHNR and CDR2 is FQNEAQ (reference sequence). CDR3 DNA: TGTGCCAGCAGCTTAGTGGGGGGTGCCAAAAACATTCAGTACTTC. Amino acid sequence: CASSLVGGAKNIQYF.

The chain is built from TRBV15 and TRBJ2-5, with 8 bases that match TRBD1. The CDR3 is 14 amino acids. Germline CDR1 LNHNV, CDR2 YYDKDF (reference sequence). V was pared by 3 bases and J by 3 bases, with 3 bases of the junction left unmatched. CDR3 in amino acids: CATSRDRVKETQYF. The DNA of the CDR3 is TGTGCCACCAGCAGGGACAGGGTTAAAGAGACCCAGTACTTC.

The CDR3 region is CASSVQGGNYGYTF. CDR3 coding DNA: TGTGCCAGCAGCGTACAGGGGGGAAACTATGGCTACACCTTC. The chain is built from TRBV9 and TRBJ1-2; 7 bases match TRBD1. Germline V gives CDR1 SGDLS, CDR2 YYNGEE. The V and J ends lost 1 base and 2 bases, in that order; junction bases with no gene match: 2. The CDR3 has 14 amino acids.

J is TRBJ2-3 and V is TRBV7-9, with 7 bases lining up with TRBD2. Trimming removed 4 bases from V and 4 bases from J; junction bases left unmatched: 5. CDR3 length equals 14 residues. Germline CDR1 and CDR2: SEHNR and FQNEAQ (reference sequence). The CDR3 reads CASSYGLEADTQYF. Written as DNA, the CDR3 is TGTGCCAGCAGCTACGGACTAGAAGCAGATACGCAGTATTTT.

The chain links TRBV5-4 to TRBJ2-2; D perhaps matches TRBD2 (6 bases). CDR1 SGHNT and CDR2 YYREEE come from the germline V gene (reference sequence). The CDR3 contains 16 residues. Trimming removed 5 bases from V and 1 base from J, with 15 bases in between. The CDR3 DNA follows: TGTGCCAGCAGTCCTCCTAGCGCCGAGAACACCGGGGAGCTGTTTTTT. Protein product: CASSPPSAENTGELFF.

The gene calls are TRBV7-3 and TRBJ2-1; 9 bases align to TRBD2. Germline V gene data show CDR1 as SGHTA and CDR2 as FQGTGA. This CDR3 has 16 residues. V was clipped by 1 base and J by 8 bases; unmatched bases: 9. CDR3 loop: CASSLRRGGASDEQFF. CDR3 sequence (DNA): TGTGCCAGCAGCTTAAGACGCGGGGGGGCCTCGGATGAGCAGTTCTTC.

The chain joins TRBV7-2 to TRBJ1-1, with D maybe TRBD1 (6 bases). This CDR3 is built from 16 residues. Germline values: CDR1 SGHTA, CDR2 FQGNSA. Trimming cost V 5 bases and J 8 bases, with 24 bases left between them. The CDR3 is CASSHGTPRLDREAFF. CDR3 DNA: TGTGCCAGCAGCCATGGGACACCCAGGCTCGATAGGGAAGCTTTCTTT. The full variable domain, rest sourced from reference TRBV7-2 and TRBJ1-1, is GAGVSQSPSNKVTEKGKDVELRCDPISGHTALYWYRQSLGQGLEFLIYFQGNSAPDKSGLPSDRFSAERTGGSVSTLTIQRTQQEDSAVYLCASSHGTPRLDREAFFGQGTRLTVV.

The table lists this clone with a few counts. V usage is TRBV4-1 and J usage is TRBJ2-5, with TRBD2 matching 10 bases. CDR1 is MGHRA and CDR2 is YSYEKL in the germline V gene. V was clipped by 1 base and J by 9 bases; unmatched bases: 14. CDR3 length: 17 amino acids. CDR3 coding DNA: TGCGCCAGCAGCCAAGGCATTCCTAGGACTAGCGGTATGCCCCAGTACTTC. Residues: CASSQGIPRTSGMPQYF.

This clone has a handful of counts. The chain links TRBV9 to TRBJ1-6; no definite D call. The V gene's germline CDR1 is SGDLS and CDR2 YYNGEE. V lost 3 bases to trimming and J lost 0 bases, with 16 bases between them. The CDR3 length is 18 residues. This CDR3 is CASSATGSQSSYNSPLHF. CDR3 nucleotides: TGTGCCAGCAGCGCCACGGGGTCTCAAAGCTCCTATAATTCACCCCTCCACTTT.

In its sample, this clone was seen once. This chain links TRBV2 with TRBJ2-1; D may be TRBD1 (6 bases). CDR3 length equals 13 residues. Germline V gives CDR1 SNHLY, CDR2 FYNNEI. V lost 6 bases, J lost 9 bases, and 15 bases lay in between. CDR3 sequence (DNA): TGTGCCAGCAGGGCTAGCCCCAGGGGTGAGCAGTTCTTC. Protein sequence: CASRASPRGEQFF.

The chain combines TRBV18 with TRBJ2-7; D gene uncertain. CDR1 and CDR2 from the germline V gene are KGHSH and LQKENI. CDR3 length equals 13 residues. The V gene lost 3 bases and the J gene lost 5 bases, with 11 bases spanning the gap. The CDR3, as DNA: TGTGCCAGCTCACCGCGATACAGTGACGAGCAGTACTTC. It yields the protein CASSPRYSDEQYF.

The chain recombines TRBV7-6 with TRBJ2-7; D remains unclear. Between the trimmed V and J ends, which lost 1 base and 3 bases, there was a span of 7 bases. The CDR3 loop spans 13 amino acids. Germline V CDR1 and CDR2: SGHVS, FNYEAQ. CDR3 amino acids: CASSLGAVYEQYF. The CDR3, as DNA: TGTGCCAGCAGCTTAGGCGCAGTCTACGAGCAGTACTTC. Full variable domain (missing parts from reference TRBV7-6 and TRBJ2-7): GAGVSQSPRYKVTKRGQDVALRCDPISGHVSLYWYRQALGQGPEFLTYFNYEAQQDKSGLPNDRFSAERPEGSISTLTIQRTEQRDSAMYRCASSLGAVYEQYFGPGTRLTVT.

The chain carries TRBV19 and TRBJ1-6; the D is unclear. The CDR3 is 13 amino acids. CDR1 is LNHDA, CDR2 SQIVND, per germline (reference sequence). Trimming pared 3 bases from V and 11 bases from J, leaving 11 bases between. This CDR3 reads CASSIEFRAPLHF. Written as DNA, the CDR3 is TGTGCCAGTAGTATTGAATTCCGAGCACCCCTCCACTTT.